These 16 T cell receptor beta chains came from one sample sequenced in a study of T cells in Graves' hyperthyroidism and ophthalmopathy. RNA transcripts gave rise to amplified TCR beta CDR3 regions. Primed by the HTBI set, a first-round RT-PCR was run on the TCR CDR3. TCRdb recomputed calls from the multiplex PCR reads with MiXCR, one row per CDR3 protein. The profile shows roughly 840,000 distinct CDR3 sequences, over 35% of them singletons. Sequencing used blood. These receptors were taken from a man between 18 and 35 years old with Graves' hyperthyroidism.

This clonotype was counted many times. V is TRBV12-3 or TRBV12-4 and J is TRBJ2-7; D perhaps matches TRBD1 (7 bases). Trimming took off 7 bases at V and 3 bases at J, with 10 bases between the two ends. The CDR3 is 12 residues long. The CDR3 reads CASNQGGYEQYF. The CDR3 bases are TGTGCCAGCAACCAGGGGGGCTACGAGCAGTACTTC.

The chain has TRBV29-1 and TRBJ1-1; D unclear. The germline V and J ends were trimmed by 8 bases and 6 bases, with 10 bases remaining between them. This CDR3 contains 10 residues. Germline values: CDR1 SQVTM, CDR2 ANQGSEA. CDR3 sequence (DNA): TGCAGCTTGACCGACGCTGAAGCTTTCTTT. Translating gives CSLTDAEAFF.

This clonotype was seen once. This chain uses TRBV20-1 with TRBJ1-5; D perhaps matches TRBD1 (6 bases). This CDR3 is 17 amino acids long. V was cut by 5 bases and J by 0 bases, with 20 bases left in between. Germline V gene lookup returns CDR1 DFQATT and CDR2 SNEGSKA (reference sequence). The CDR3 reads CSAPTSTGLISNQPQHF. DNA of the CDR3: TGCAGTGCTCCCACCTCGACAGGCCTGATTAGCAATCAGCCCCAGCATTTT.

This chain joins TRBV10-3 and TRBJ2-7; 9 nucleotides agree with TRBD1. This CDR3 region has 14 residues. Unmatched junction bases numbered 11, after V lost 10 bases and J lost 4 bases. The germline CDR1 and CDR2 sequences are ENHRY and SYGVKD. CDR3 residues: CATGAGQGRYEQYF. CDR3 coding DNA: TGTGCCACCGGGGCCGGACAGGGGAGGTACGAGCAGTACTTC.

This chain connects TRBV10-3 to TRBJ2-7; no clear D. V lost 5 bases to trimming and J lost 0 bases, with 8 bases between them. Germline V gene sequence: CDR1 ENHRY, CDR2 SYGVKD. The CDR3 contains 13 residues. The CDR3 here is CAISLDTSYEQYF. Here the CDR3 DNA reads TGTGCCATCAGTTTGGATACCTCCTACGAGCAGTACTTC.

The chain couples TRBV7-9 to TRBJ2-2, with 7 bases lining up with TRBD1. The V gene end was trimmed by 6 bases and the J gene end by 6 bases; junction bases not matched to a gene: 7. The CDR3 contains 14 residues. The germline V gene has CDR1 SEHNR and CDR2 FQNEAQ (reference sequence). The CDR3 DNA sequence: TGTGCCAGCAGTTGGGGGACAGCGCCCGGGGAGCTGTTTTTT. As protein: CASSWGTAPGELFF.

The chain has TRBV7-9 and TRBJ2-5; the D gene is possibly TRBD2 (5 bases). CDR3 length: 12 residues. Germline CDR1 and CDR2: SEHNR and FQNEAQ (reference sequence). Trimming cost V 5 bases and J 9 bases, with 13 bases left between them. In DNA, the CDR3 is TGTGCCAGCAGCGACTTAGGAGGCTCCCAGTACTTC. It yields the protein CASSDLGGSQYF.

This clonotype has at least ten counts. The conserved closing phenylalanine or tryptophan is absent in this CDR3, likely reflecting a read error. The CDR3 sequence: CSGVPGLNTEAFL. In DNA form, the CDR3 reads TGCAGCGGAGTACCGGGCTTGAACACTGAAGCTTTCCTT. The rearrangement joins TRBV29-1 to TRBJ1-1; no clear D gene. V was cut by 7 bases and J by 0 bases, with 12 bases left in between. CDR3 length: 13 residues. Germline-derived CDR1 and CDR2 are SQVTM and ANQGSEA.

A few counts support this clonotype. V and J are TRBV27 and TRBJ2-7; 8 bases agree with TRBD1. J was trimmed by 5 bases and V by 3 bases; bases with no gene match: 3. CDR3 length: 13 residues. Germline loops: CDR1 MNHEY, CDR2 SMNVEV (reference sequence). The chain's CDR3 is CASSFQGADEQYF. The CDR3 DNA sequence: TGTGCCAGCAGTTTTCAGGGGGCAGACGAGCAGTACTTC.

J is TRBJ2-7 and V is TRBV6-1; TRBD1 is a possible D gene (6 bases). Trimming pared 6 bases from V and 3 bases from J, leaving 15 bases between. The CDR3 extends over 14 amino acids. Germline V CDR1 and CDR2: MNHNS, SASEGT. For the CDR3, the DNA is TGTGCCAGCAGCGGACAGAGTACTATCTACGAGCAGTACTTC. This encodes CASSGQSTIYEQYF.

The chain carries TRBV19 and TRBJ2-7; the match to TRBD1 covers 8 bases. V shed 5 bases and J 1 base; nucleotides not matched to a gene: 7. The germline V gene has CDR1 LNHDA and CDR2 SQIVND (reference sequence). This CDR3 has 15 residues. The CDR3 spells CASSVDREGSYEQYF. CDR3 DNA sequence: TGTGCCAGTAGTGTGGACAGGGAAGGATCCTACGAGCAGTACTTC.

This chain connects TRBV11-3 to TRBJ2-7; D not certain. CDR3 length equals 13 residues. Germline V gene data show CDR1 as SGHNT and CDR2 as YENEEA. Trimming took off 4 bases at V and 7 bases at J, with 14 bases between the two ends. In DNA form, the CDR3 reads TGTGCCAGCAGCTCCCTACTAAGGTTTGAGCAGTACTTC. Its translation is CASSSLLRFEQYF.

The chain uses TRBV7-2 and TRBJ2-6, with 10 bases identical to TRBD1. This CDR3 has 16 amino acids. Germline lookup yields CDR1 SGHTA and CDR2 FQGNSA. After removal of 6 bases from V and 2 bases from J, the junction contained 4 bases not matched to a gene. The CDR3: CASSIGQGAGANVLTF. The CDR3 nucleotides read TGTGCCAGCAGTATCGGACAGGGGGCTGGGGCCAACGTCCTGACTTTC.

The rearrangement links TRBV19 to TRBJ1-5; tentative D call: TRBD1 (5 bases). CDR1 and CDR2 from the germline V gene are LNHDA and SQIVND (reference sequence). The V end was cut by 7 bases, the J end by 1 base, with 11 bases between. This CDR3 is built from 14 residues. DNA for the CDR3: TGTGCCAGTACCCGGCGGGACAGCAATCAGCCCCAGCATTTT. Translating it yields CASTRRDSNQPQHF.

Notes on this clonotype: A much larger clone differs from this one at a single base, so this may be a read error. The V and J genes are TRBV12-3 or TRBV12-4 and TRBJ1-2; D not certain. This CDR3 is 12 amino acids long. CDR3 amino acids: CAGSSPVDGYTF. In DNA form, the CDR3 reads TGTGCCGGCAGTTCACCCGTCGATGGCTACACCTTC.

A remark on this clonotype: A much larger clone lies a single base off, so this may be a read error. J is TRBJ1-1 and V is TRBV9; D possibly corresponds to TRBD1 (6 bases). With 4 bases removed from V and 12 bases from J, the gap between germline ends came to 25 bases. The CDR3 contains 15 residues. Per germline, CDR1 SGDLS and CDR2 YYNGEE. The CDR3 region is CASSPRDNVWAEPFF. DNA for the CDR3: TGTGCCAGCAGCCCTCGGGACAACGTTTGGGCCGAACCTTTCTTT.